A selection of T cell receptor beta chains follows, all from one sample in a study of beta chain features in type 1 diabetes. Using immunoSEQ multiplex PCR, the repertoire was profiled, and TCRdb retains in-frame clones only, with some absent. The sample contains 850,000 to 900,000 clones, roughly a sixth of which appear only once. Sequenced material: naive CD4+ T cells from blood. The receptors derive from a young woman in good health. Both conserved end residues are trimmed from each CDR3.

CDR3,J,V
SVVGTPGAAYEQY,TRBJ2-7,TRBV29-1
ASSAGRSQETQY,TRBJ2-5,TRBV5-1
ASSTRGRPY,TRBJ2-5,TRBV11-2
ATSRGVLGSSSGEQY,TRBJ2-7,TRBV15
ASSPTPYEQY,TRBJ2-7,TRBV18
SAGAGAADTQY,TRBJ2-3,TRBV29-1
ASSQAGTSGYNEQF,TRBJ2-1,TRBV11-3
ASSGRDRVPFLTGELF,TRBJ2-2,TRBV9
ASSLPSPGLRSSMF,TRBJ2-1,TRBV28
ASSLTSGSTDTQY,TRBJ2-3,TRBV28
ASTLTSNDNEQF,TRBJ2-1,TRBV18
ASSLTRVYSTDTQY,TRBJ2-3,TRBV5-4
ASSPTADRGPASQF,TRBJ2-1,TRBV4-3
AIPNGTDNTNEKLF,TRBJ1-4,TRBV19
ASSLSSGSYEQY,TRBJ2-7,TRBV7-2